These 19 T cell receptor beta chains were sequenced from one sample in a study of shared clonotypes between healthy human individuals. Profiled with immunoSEQ multiplex PCR; TCRdb holds only in-frame clones, not every one. The sample gives 850,000 to 1,200,000 clones, about 75% of which show up once; about 1.5% is in the top ten. Input material: memory CD4+ T cells sorted from blood. Sample subset: CD45RA-negative fraction. Every receptor here comes from a man younger than 35 in good health.

This chain uses TRBV7-2 with TRBJ2-1, with 9 nucleotides matching TRBD2. Germline CDR1 is SGHTA and CDR2 is FQGNSA. The CDR3 extends over 16 amino acids. V dropped 4 bases and J dropped 6; count of bases not matched to a gene: 10. The CDR3 spells CASSSHPTSGFNEQFF. CDR3 nucleotide sequence: TGTGCCAGCAGCTCGCATCCGACTAGCGGATTCAATGAGCAGTTCTTC.

The chain is built from TRBV5-1 and TRBJ2-1, with 7 bases that match TRBD1. Germline CDR1 reads SGHRS; CDR2 reads YFSETQ. This CDR3 comprises 15 residues. J lost 6 bases, V lost 4 bases, and 10 bases had no gene match. CDR3 DNA: TGCGCCAGCAGCCTTACAGGGGCTGAGAGCAATGAGCAGTTCTTC. It specifies CASSLTGAESNEQFF. Using reference TRBV5-1 and TRBJ2-1 for the parts outside the CDR3, the full variable domain is KAGVTQTPRYLIKTRGQQVTLSCSPISGHRSVSWYQQTPGQGLQFLFEYFSETQRNKGNFPGRFSGRQFSNSRSEMNVSTLELGDSALYLCASSLTGAESNEQFFGPGTRLTVL.

This clone has only one observation. The V call is TRBV11-2, the J call TRBJ2-3, with no clear D. Trimming pared 2 bases from V and 6 bases from J, leaving 6 bases between. CDR1 and CDR2 (germline): SGHAT, FQNNGV. CDR3 size: 12 residues. The CDR3: CASSLFSDTQYF. The CDR3 DNA follows: TGTGCCAGCAGCTTATTTTCGGATACGCAGTATTTT.

The V and J genes are TRBV5-1 and TRBJ2-7, with a weak D call TRBD1 (6 bases). V lost 5 bases to trimming and J lost 2 bases, with 14 bases between them. The CDR3 extends over 14 amino acids. Germline V gene lookup returns CDR1 SGHRS and CDR2 YFSETQ. CDR3 amino acids: CASRGQSSTYEQYF. DNA for the CDR3: TGCGCCAGCAGAGGACAGTCCTCCACCTACGAGCAGTACTTC.

This clone was seen a handful of times. The J gene is TRBJ1-2, the V gene TRBV7-2; the D gene is possibly TRBD1 (6 bases). Germline V gene sequence: CDR1 SGHTA, CDR2 FQGNSA. V dropped 1 base and J dropped 8 bases, with 17 bases sitting between them. The CDR3 runs to 15 residues. CDR3 sequence: CASSLGRQRGDGYTF. In nucleotides, the CDR3 is TGTGCCAGCAGCTTAGGTAGACAGAGGGGGGACGGCTACACCTTC.

This sequence joins TRBV10-2 and TRBJ2-7; 9 bases are shared with TRBD1. Germline values: CDR1 WSHSY, CDR2 SAAADI. The CDR3 contains 14 residues. The ends lost 11 bases at V and 3 bases at J; junction bases unmatched: 11. The CDR3 region has the DNA TGCGCCCCTCCGATCCGGGACAGGGTCTACGAGCAGTACTTC. Its translation is CAPPIRDRVYEQYF.

The chain uses TRBV6-4 and TRBJ2-7, with 9 positions matching TRBD2. This CDR3 region has 16 residues. The germline CDR1 and CDR2 sequences are MRHNA and SNTAGT. V shed 0 bases, J shed 4 bases, and the junction held 7 bases outside the gene matches. Written as DNA, the CDR3 is TGTGCCAGCAGTGACTCGCGAATAGCGGGAGATTACGAGCAGTACTTC. Protein: CASSDSRIAGDYEQYF.

The rearrangement joins TRBV11-3 to TRBJ2-5, with D maybe TRBD1 (6 bases). The germline CDR1 and CDR2 sequences are SGHNT and YENEEA. The V and J ends lost 4 bases and 2 bases respectively, with 20 bases between them. There are 17 residues in the CDR3. This chain's CDR3 is CASSSGVGAAKQETQYF. The CDR3 region has the DNA TGTGCCAGCAGCTCAGGTGTGGGGGCGGCAAAGCAAGAGACCCAGTACTTC.

V and J are TRBV6-6 and TRBJ1-3; no reliable D call. The V gene's germline CDR1 is MNHNY and CDR2 SVGAGI (reference sequence). CDR3 size: 15 residues. Trimming took 6 bases from V and 1 from J, leaving 13 bases between them. CDR3 protein: CASSNDGMSGNTIYF. CDR3 sequence (DNA): TGTGCCAGCAGCAACGATGGGATGTCTGGAAACACCATATATTTT.

Concerning this clone itself: Other DNA sequences in the sample encode the same CDR3. The CDR3 loop reads CASSFRGELFF. Here the CDR3 DNA reads TGTGCCAGCAGCTTTAGGGGGGAGCTGTTTTTT. The chain carries TRBV7-9 and TRBJ2-2; no reliable D call. This CDR3 is built from 11 residues. The germline CDR1 and CDR2 sequences are SEHNR and FQNEAQ (reference sequence). V was trimmed by 3 bases and J by 8 bases, leaving 4 bases between them.

CDR3 in amino acids: CASSSGTYLAKNIQYF. As DNA, the CDR3 is TGTGCCAGCAGCTCTGGGACATATCTAGCCAAAAACATTCAGTACTTC. V and J are TRBV11-2 and TRBJ2-4; perhaps TRBD1 as D (6 bases). Trimming stripped 4 bases from V and 0 bases from J, with 13 bases between. CDR1 SGHAT and CDR2 FQNNGV come from the germline V gene. The CDR3 runs to 16 residues.

The rearrangement links TRBV5-1 to TRBJ1-1, with D unclear. There are 14 residues in the CDR3. V lost 4 bases, J lost 0 bases, and 10 bases lay in between. Germline CDR1 and CDR2: SGHRS and YFSETQ. The CDR3 reads CASSKSGLNTEAFF. The CDR3 DNA follows: TGCGCCAGCAGCAAATCTGGGTTGAACACTGAAGCTTTCTTT.

This clone was recorded a few times. The chain has TRBV6-5 and TRBJ1-2; TRBD1 is a possible D gene (5 bases). Germline V gene sequence: CDR1 MNHEY, CDR2 SVGAGI. With 0 bases removed from V and 4 bases from J, the gap between germline ends came to 9 bases. CDR3 length: 14 amino acids. CDR3 DNA: TGTGCCAGCAGTTACTCACGACAGACCTATGGCTACACCTTC. Its protein product is CASSYSRQTYGYTF.

A note on this clone: It is likely a read error: a sequence one base away is far more abundant. V and J are TRBV7-3 and TRBJ2-1, with D possibly matching TRBD2 (6 bases). V was shortened by 5 bases and J by 6 bases, with 8 bases between the two germline ends. Germline V gives CDR1 SGHTA, CDR2 FQGTGA. The CDR3 loop spans 12 amino acids. The DNA of the CDR3 is TGTGCCAGCAGCCGGGGGAGCAATGAGCAGTTCTTC. It translates to CASSRGSNEQFF.

This clone showed up just once. The V call is TRBV7-2, the J call TRBJ1-4; a weak D match, TRBD1 (5 bases). This CDR3 region has 14 residues. The germline V gene encodes CDR1 SGHTA and CDR2 FQGNSA. The V end lost 4 bases, the J end lost 7 bases, and 13 bases lay between the germline ends. The CDR3, as DNA: TGTGCCAGCAGCTATGGGGGGAAGGGTGAAAAACTGTTTTTT. This sequence encodes CASSYGGKGEKLFF.

The chain has TRBV30 and TRBJ1-6, with D unresolved. This CDR3 has 14 residues. CDR1 GTSNPN and CDR2 SVGIG come from the germline V gene (reference sequence). The V end was cut by 3 bases, the J end by 4 bases, with 10 bases between. The CDR3 region has the DNA TGTGCCTGGAGCCGCGCTAGATATAATTCACCCCTCCACTTT. The encoded protein is CAWSRARYNSPLHF.

The chain employs TRBV11-3 and TRBJ1-5; TRBD1 matches at 7 bases. Germline CDR1 reads SGHNT; CDR2 reads YENEEA. The CDR3 is 14 residues long. V shed 5 bases and J 3 bases; nucleotides not matched to a gene: 4. The CDR3 DNA reads as TGTGCCAGCAGCGAGGGACAGATCAATCAGCCCCAGCATTTT. It encodes CASSEGQINQPQHF.

There are a few counts of this clone. V is TRBV10-2 and J is TRBJ2-7; weak D call: TRBD2 (6 bases). This CDR3 contains 14 residues. Trimming cost V 1 base and J 4 bases, with 11 bases left between them. Per the germline V gene, CDR1 is WSHSY and CDR2 is SAAADI. CDR3 nucleotides: TGCGCCAGCAGTGAGTTGCGGGGAGGATACGAGCAGTACTTC. It codes for CASSELRGGYEQYF.

This clone came up once. The rearrangement joins TRBV15 to TRBJ2-1; unclear D gene. This CDR3 is built from 16 residues. Germline V CDR1 and CDR2: LNHNV, YYDKDF (reference sequence). Trimming removed 0 bases at V and 7 bases at J, with 16 bases between. The CDR3 loop is CATSRDWTTGLNEQFF. The CDR3 DNA sequence: TGTGCCACCAGCAGAGATTGGACCACGGGTTTGAATGAGCAGTTCTTC.